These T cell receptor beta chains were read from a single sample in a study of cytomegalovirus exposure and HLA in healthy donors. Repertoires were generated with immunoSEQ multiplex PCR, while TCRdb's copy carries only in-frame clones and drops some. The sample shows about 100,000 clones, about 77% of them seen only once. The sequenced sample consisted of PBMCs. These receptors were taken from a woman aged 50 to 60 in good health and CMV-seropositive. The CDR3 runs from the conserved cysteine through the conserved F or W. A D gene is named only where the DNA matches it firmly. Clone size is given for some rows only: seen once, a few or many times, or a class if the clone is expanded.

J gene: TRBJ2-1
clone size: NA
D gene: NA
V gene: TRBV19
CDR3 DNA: TGTGCCAGTAGTCCCCCAGGCAATGAGCAGTTCTTC
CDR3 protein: CASSPPGNEQFF

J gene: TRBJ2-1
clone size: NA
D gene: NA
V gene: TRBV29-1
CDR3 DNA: TGCAGCGTTGTGTGGGGGGGGGCGCAGTTCTTC
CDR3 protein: CSVVWGGAQFF

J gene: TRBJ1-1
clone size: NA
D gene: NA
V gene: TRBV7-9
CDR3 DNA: TGTGCCAGCAGCTTAGAAGAGGCCATGAACACTGAAGCTTTCTTT
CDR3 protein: CASSLEEAMNTEAFF

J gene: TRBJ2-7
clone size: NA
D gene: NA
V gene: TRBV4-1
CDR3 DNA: TGCGCCAGCAGCCAAGAACGGGATGCCTACGAGCAGTACTTC
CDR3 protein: CASSQERDAYEQYF

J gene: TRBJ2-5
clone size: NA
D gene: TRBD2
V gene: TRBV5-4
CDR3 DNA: TGTGCCAGCAAGCGACTAGCGGGGGCACCCCAAGAGACCCAGTACTTC
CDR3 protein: CASKRLAGAPQETQYF

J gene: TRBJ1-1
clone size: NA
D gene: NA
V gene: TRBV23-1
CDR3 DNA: TGCGCCAGCAGTCAATCGCGAAATTGGCAGGGCCTACCTGAAGCTTTCTTT
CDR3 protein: CASSQSRNWQGLPEAFF

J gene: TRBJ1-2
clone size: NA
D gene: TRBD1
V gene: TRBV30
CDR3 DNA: TGTGCCTCTCCCGGGACAGGGAGTGGCTACACCTTC
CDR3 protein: CASPGTGSGYTF

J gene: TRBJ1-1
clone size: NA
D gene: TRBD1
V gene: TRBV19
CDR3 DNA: TGTGCCAGTAGATTACCTTGGACAGGGAAGGGCACTGAAGCTTTCTTT
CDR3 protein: CASRLPWTGKGTEAFF

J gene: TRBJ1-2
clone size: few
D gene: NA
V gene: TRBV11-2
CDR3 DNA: TGTGCCAGCAGCCCTGGACAGAACTATGGCTACACCTTC
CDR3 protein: CASSPGQNYGYTF

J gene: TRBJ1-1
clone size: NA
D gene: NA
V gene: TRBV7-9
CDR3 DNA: TGTGCCAGCAGCTTAGTATCCGGTGAAGCTTTCTTT
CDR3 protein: CASSLVSGEAFF

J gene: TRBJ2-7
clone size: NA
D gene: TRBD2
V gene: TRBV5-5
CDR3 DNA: TGTGCCAGCAGCGTGGATCGAGCGGGGACTTCCTACGAGCAGTACTTC
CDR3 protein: CASSVDRAGTSYEQYF

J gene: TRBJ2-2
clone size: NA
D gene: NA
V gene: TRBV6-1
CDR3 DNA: TGTGCCAGCAGAGGTACTCTAGCGAAGGCCGGGGAGCTGTTTTTT
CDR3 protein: CASRGTLAKAGELFF

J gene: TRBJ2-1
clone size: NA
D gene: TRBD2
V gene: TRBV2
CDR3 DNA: TGTGCCAGCAGCCCTAGCGGGGGGATCTATGAGCAGTTCTTC
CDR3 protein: CASSPSGGIYEQFF

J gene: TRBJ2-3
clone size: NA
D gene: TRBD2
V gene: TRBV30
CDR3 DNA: TGTGCCTGGAATGCGGGGGACACAGATACGCAGTATTTT
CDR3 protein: CAWNAGDTDTQYF

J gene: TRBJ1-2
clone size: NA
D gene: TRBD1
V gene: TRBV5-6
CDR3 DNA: TGTGCCAGCAGCCTGGGACAGGACGATGGCTACACCTTC
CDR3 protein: CASSLGQDDGYTF

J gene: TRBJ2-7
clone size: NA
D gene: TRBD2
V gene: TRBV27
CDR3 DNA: TGTGCCAGCAGTACCCTAGCGGGAGGGTCCTACGAGCAGTACTTC
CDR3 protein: CASSTLAGGSYEQYF

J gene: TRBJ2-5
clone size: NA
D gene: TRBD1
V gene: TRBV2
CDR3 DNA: TGTGCCAGCAGCTATACCGGGACAGGGGTGGAGACCCAGTACTTC
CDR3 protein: CASSYTGTGVETQYF

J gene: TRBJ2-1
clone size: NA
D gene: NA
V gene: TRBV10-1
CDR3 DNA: TGCGCCAGCAGTGAGACAATAACAGGGAATGAGCAGTTCTTC
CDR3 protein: CASSETITGNEQFF

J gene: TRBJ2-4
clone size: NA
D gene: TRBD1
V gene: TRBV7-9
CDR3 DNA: TGTGCCAGCAGCTCCCCCTCCGACAGGGGCGACATTCAGTACTTC
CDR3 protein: CASSSPSDRGDIQYF

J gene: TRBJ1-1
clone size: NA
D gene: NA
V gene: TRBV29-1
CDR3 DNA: TGCAGCGTTCTGGCTGTTGAAGCTTTCTTT
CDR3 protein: CSVLAVEAFF

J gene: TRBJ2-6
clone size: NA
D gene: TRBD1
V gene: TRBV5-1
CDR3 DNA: TGCGCCAGCAGCTTGGGTAGGACAGGGGTAACTGCTGGGGCCAACGTCCTGACTTTC
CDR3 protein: CASSLGRTGVTAGANVLTF

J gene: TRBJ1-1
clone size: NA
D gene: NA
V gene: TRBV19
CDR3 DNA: TGTGCCAGTACTAAATGGGAGATCACTGAAGCTTTCTTT
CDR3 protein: CASTKWEITEAFF

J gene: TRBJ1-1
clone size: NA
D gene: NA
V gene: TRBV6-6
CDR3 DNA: TGTGCCAGCAGTCGGGAGAGGAGCACTGAAGCTTTCTTT
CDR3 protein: CASSRERSTEAFF

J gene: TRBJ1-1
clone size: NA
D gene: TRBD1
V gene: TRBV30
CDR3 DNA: TGTGCCTCTCATGCGGGACAGTATTCTAGTGAAGCTTTCTTT
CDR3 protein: CASHAGQYSSEAFF

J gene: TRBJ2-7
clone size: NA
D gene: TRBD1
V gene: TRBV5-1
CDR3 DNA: TGCGCCAGCAGCTCAGGAACCCAGGGACAGAGCTACGAGCAGTACTTC
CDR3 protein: CASSSGTQGQSYEQYF

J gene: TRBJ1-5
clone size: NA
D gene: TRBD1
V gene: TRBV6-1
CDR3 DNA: TGTGCCAGCCCTGGACAGGGTAGCAATCAGCCCCAGCATTTT
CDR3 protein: CASPGQGSNQPQHF